Shown below are 5 T cell receptor beta chains from a single sample sequenced in a study of OX40 agonist ivuxolimab in advanced cancers. Using immunoSEQ multiplex PCR, the repertoire was profiled, and TCRdb retains in-frame clones only, with some absent. This repertoire shows about 89,000 clones, roughly 88% found once; its top ten account for 0.25% to 0.3%. Sequenced here: CD4+ or CD8+ T cells sorted from blood, sampled in a trial of the OX40 agonist ivuxolimab. All receptors derive from an adult with an advanced solid tumor such as melanoma, head and neck, liver or kidney cancer.

This chain connects TRBV19 to TRBJ1-1; possible D gene TRBD1, 5 bases. This CDR3 contains 13 residues. The ends were cut back, 6 bases at V and 3 bases at J, with 11 bases in the middle. The germline CDR1 and CDR2 sequences are LNHDA and SQIVND (reference sequence). CDR3 coding DNA: TGTGCCAGTAGGCCAGGACATTACACTGAAGCTTTCTTT. Protein sequence: CASRPGHYTEAFF.

The chain recombines TRBV7-8 with TRBJ1-5, with no clear D. V was clipped by 2 bases and J by 6 bases, with 8 bases between them. This CDR3 comprises 13 residues. Germline V gene sequence: CDR1 SGHVS, CDR2 FQNEAQ. For the CDR3, the DNA is TGTGCCAGCAGCTTACAGGAAACTCAGCCCCAGCATTTT. This encodes CASSLQETQPQHF. The full variable domain, in which reference TRBV7-8 and TRBJ1-5 provide the parts outside the CDR3, is GAGVSQSPRYKVAKRGQDVALRCDPISGHVSLFWYQQALGQGPEFLTYFQNEAQLDKSGLPSDRFFAERPEGSVSTLKIQRTQQEDSAVYLCASSLQETQPQHFGDGTRLSIL.

The gene calls are TRBV6-5 and TRBJ2-1; D could derive from TRBD1 or TRBD2 (5 bases each). CDR3 length equals 14 residues. Germline CDR1 and CDR2: MNHEY and SVGAGI. The CDR3 region is CATGAQKAYNEQFF. The CDR3 region has the DNA TGTGCTACCGGGGCTCAAAAAGCCTACAATGAGCAGTTCTTC.

The chain recombines TRBV6-6 with TRBJ1-1, with D uncertain. The CDR3 consists of 15 residues. The germline V gene has CDR1 MNHNY and CDR2 SVGAGI (reference sequence). V was cut by 0 bases and J by 5 bases, with 13 bases left in between. CDR3 in DNA: TGTGCCAGCAGTTACTCCCCCCACGGTGGGACTGAAGCTTTCTTT. This codes for CASSYSPHGGTEAFF.

This sequence joins TRBV6-5 and TRBJ2-2; D is undetermined. This CDR3 is built from 14 residues. V was trimmed by 6 bases and J by 1 base, leaving 9 bases between them. Germline V gene sequence: CDR1 MNHEY, CDR2 SVGAGI. In DNA, the CDR3 is TGTGCCAGCAGCCCTGTACGGAACACCGGGGAGCTGTTTTTT. It is translated as CASSPVRNTGELFF.